This T cell receptor (beta chain) was found in a study of post-analysis software for immune sequencing data. Whole-study results and caveats: Patients showed TRBV5-6, TRBV5-1 and TRBV20-1 among several TRBV segments more frequent than in controls.

Trimming cost V 5 bases and J 6 bases; bases outside gene matches: 15. The germline V gene has CDR1 SGHVS and CDR2 FQNEAQ. The CDR3 is made up of 17 amino acids. This clonotype has just one count. Antigen specificity is unknown. The authors incorporated unique molecular identifiers into the TCR beta cDNA libraries. In TCRdb, the PCR reads were re-called with MiXCR into one record per CDR3 protein. The sample carries roughly 200,000 distinct CDR3 sequences, around 29% recorded once. This chain joins TRBV7-8 and TRBJ2-1; TRBD1 agrees at 8 bases. The clonotype was recovered from a girl under 18 with multiple sclerosis. What was sequenced was blood. CDR3 nucleotide sequence: TGTGCCAGCAGCCCACGGCGGGACATTACAGGGGGCAATGAGCAGTTCTTC. Translation gives CASSPRRDITGGNEQFF.